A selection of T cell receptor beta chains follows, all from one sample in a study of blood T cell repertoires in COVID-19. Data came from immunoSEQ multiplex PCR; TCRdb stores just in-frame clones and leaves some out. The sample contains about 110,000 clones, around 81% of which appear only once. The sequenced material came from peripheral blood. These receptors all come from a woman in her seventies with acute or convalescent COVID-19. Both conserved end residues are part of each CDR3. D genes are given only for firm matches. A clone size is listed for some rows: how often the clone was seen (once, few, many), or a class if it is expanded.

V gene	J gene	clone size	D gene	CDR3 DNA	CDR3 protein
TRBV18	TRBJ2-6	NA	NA	TGTGCCAGCTCACCACGAGGGAACTCTGGGGCCAACGTCCTGACTTTC	CASSPRGNSGANVLTF
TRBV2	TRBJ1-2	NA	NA	TGTGCCAGCATGAATTCGGGAAACTATGGCTACACCTTC	CASMNSGNYGYTF
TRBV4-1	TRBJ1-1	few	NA	TGCGCCAGCAGCCATTTGGCAGAGAACACTGAAGCTTTCTTT	CASSHLAENTEAFF
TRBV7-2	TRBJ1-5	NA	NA	TGTGCCAGCAGCTCCCCCCGGCGAGGTCAAGGGGTTGATGGTCAGCCCCAGCATTTT	CASSSPRRGQGVDGQPQHF
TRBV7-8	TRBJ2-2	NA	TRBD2	TGTGCCAGCAGCTCAGTAGTAGCGGGAGTCACCGGGGAGCTGTTTTTT	CASSSVVAGVTGELFF
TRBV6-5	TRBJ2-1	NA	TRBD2	TGTGCCAGCAATTCCCTAGCGGTCACCTACAATGAGCAGTTCTTC	CASNSLAVTYNEQFF
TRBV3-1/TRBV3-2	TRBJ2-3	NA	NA	TGTGCCAGCAGCCAAGGTAACGGGAAGACAGATACGCAGTATTTT	CASSQGNGKTDTQYF
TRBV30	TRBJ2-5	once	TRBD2	TGTGCCTGGAGCTACCCTAGCGGGAGGCAGGAGACCCAGTACTTC	CAWSYPSGRQETQYF
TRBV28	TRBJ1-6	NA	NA	TGTGCCAGCAGTAAACAAGGCCGGAGCTCCTATAATTCACCCCTCCACTTT	CASSKQGRSSYNSPLHF
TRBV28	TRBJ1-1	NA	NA	TGTGCCAGCACCAGATACAGGGTGGGCATGAACACTGAAGCTTTCTTT	CASTRYRVGMNTEAFF
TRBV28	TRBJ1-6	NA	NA	TGTGCCAGCAGTTTATGGAAGGTAGGAGGTTCACCCCTCCACTTT	CASSLWKVGGSPLHF
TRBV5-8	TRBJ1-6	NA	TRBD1	TGTGCCAGCAGCCCCCAGGGGGTATATAATTCACCCCTCCACTTT	CASSPQGVYNSPLHF
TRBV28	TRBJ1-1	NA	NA	TGTGCCAGCAGTTTACATCCCACCAGTGAGAACACTGAAGCTTTCTTT	CASSLHPTSENTEAFF
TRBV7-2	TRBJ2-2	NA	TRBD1	TGTGCCAGCAGCTTAGCCGGGGACAGGGCTTCCGGGGAGCTGTTTTTT	CASSLAGDRASGELFF
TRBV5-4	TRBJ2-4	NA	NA	TGTGCCAGCAGCTTGGCCGGAAACATTCAGTACTTC	CASSLAGNIQYF
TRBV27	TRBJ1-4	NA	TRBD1	TGTGCCAGCAGCCCTAGGACAGGGTGGAATGAAAAACTGTTTTTT	CASSPRTGWNEKLFF
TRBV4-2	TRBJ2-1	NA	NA	TGTGCCAGCAGCCAGGATGACAGGCTCTCCTACAATGAGCAGTTCTTC	CASSQDDRLSYNEQFF
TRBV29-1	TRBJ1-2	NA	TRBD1	TGCAGCGCTGACAGGGATGTCGGGAGGGGCTACACCTTC	CSADRDVGRGYTF
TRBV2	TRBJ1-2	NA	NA	TGTGCCAGCAGGGCCGGGAGGGCCAGGACGAACTATGGCTACACCTTC	CASRAGRARTNYGYTF
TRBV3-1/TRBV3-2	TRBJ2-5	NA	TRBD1	TGTGCCAGCAGCCCAGCCAGGGGGAATCAAGAGACCCAGTACTTC	CASSPARGNQETQYF
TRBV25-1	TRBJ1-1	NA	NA	TGTGCCAGCAGTCCCACAAACATGAACACTGAAGCTTTCTTT	CASSPTNMNTEAFF
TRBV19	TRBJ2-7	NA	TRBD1	TGTGCCAGTAGTACCCTGCCCGGGACAGGCACCTACGAGCAGTACTTC	CASSTLPGTGTYEQYF
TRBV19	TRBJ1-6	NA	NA	TGTGCCAGTAGTACCCGGAGCGGCTCTGCCTTTGCTTCACCCCTCCACTTT	CASSTRSGSAFASPLHF
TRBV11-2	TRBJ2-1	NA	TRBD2	TGTGCCAGCAGCCGCCCAGCGGGATCCTACAATGAGCAGTTCTTC	CASSRPAGSYNEQFF
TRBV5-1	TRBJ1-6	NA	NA	TGCGCCAGCAGCTTGTGGAGGAATAATTCACCCCTCCACTTT	CASSLWRNNSPLHF